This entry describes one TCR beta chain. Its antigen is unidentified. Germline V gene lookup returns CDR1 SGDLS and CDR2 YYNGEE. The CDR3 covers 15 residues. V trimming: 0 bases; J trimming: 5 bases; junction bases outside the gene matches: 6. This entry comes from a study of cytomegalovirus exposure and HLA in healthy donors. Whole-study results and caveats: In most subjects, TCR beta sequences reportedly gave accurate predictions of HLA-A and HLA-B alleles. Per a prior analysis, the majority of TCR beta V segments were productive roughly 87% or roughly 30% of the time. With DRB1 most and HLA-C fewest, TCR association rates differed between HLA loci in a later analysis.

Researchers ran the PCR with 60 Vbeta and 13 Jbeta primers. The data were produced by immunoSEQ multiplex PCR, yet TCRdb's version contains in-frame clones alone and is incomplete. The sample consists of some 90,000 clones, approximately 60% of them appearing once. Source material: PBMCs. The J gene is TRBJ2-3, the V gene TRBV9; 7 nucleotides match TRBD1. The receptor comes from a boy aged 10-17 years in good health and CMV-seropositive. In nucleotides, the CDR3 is TGTGCCAGCAGCGTAGATGTACAGGGGCGAGATACGCAGTATTTT. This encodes CASSVDVQGRDTQYF.